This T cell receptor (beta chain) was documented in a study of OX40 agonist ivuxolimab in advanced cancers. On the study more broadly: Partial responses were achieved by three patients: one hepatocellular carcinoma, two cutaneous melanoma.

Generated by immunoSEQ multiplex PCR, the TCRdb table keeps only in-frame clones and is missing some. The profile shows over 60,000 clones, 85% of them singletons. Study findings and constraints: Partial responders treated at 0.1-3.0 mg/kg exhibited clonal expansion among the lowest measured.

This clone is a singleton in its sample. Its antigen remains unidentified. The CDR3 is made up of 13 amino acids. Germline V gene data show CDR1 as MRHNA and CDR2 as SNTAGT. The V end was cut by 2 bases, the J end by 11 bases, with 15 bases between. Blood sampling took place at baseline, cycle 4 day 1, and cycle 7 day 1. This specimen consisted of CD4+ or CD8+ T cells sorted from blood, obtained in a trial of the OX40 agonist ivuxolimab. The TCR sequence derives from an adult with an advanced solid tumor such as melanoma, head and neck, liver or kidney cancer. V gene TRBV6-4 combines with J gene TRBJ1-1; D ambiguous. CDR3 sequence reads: CASSDARGLRAFF. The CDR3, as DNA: TGTGCCAGCAGTGACGCCCGAGGCCTGAGGGCTTTCTTT.